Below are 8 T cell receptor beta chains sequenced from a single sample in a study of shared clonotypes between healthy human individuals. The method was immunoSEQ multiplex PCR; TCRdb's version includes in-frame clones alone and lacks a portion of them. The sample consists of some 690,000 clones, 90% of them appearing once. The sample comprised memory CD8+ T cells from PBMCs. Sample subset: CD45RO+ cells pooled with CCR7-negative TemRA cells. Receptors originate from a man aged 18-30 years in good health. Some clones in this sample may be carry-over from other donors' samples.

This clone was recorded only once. In nucleotides, the CDR3 is TGTGCCAGCAGCGTTGACGGTCGGGAAGCGGGCGAGCAGTACTTC. Translating it yields CASSVDGREAGEQYF. The chain uses TRBV9 and TRBJ2-7; D is perhaps TRBD2 (6 bases). CDR1 is SGDLS and CDR2 is YYNGEE in the germline V gene. This CDR3 spans 15 amino acids. Trimming took 2 bases from V and 6 from J, leaving 18 bases between them.

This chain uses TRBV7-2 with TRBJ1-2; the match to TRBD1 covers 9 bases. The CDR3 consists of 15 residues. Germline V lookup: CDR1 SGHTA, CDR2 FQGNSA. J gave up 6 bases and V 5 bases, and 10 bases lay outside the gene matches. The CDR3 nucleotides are TGTGCCAGCAGCGGCCGGGACAGGGTCGTTAATGGCTACACCTTC. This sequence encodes CASSGRDRVVNGYTF.

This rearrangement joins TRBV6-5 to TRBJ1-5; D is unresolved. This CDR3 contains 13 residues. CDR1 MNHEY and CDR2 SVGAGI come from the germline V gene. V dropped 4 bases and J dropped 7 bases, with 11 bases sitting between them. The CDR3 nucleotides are TGTGCCAGCAGTTGGGAGTCTGGGCAGCCCCAGCATTTT. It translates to CASSWESGQPQHF.

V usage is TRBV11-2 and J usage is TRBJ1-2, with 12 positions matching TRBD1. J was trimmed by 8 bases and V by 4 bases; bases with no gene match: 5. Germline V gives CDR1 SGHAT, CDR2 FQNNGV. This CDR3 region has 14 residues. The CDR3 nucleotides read TGTGCCAGCAGCTCCCGGGACAGGGGGCAGGGCTACACCTTC. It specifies CASSSRDRGQGYTF.

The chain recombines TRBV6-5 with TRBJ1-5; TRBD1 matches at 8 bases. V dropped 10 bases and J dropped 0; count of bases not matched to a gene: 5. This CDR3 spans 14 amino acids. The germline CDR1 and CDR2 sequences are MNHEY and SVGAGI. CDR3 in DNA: TGTGCCACCTGGACAGGGTATAGCAATCAGCCCCAGCATTTT. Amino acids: CATWTGYSNQPQHF.

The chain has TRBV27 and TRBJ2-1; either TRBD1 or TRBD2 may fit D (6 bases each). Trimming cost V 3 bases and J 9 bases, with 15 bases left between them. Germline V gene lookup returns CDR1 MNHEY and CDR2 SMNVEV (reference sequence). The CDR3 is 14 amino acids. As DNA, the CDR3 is TGTGCCAGCAGTTTCGGGGGCAGTAGTTTTGAGCAGTTCTTC. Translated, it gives CASSFGGSSFEQFF.

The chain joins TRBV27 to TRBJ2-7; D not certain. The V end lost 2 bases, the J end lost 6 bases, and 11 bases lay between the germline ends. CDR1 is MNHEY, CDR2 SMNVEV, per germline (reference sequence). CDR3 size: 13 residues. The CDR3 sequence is CASSLRLGLEQYF. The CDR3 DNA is TGTGCCAGCAGTTTACGTTTAGGGCTCGAGCAGTACTTC.

The CDR3, as DNA: TGTGCCAGCAGCACCCGAGGCCCCCAGGGGGGAACTGAAGCTTTCTTT. Translation gives CASSTRGPQGGTEAFF. The V and J genes are TRBV28 and TRBJ1-1, with 7 bases lining up with TRBD1. CDR3 size: 16 residues. Germline trimming cut 6 bases from V and 5 bases from J; bases unmatched to any gene: 15. Germline CDR1 reads MDHEN; CDR2 reads SYDVKM.